These 5 T cell receptor beta chains share one sample of origin, sequenced in a study of shared clonotypes between healthy human individuals. TCRdb's table, derived via immunoSEQ multiplex PCR, lists solely in-frame clones and lacks some. The table records roughly 640,000 clones, roughly 97% of them present only once. The sequenced material came from naive CD4+ T cells sorted from blood. The subset is: CD45RA+ positively selected. The source is a woman aged 25 to 39 in good health.

For the CDR3, the DNA is TGTGCCTGGAGGGGCTGGGGGGGTGTCGGTGAAAAACTGTTTTTT. Its translation is CAWRGWGGVGEKLFF. V gene TRBV30 combines with J gene TRBJ1-4; D might be TRBD1 (5 bases). Between the trimmed V and J ends, which lost 3 bases and 7 bases, there was a span of 18 bases. CDR1 and CDR2 (germline): GTSNPN, SVGIG (reference sequence). This CDR3 spans 15 amino acids.

Of note for this clone: Sequence at one end of the junction differs from germline and may be a read error. CDR3 coding DNA: TGTGCCAGCAGCGAAGGCGGGAGGGACATTCAGTACTTC. It is translated as CASSEGGRDIQYF. J is TRBJ2-4 and V is TRBV2, with 9 bases fitting TRBD2. The germline CDR1 and CDR2 sequences are SNHLY and FYNNEI. The CDR3 loop spans 13 amino acids.

J is TRBJ2-1 and V is TRBV6-1; 10 bases are a match to TRBD2. The CDR3 consists of 13 residues. The germline V gene encodes CDR1 MNHNS and CDR2 SASEGT. Germline trimming cut 8 bases from V and 4 bases from J; bases unmatched to any gene: 2. The CDR3 is CASGLAAYNEQFF. The DNA for the CDR3 is TGTGCCAGCGGACTAGCGGCGTACAATGAGCAGTTCTTC.

The chain recombines TRBV18 with TRBJ2-1; 13 bases align to TRBD2. The length of the CDR3 is 16 residues. Germline assignment: CDR1 KGHSH and CDR2 LQKENI. V lost 4 bases to trimming and J lost 8 bases; unmatched junction nucleotides: 8. The CDR3 protein is CASSRRTSGSKDEQFF. CDR3 nucleotide sequence: TGTGCCAGCTCACGCAGGACTAGCGGGAGTAAGGATGAGCAGTTCTTC.

This chain links TRBV5-4 with TRBJ2-5, with 7 bases that match TRBD2. Germline V CDR1 and CDR2: SGHNT, YYREEE (reference sequence). V trimming: 0 bases; J trimming: 2 bases; junction bases outside the gene matches: 7. The CDR3 has 16 residues. The CDR3 sequence is CASSLGAGAVQETQYF. The CDR3 DNA follows: TGTGCCAGCAGCTTGGGGGCGGGAGCGGTACAAGAGACCCAGTACTTC.